The T cell receptor beta chain under discussion was sequenced for a study of T-cell memory formation after mild COVID-19 (dated by TCRdb to about 2021). With regard to the full study: TCR sequence clusters from the two donors were largely donor specific. In a couple of donors, T-cell clones that expanded and contracted after mild COVID-19 were tracked by sequencing TCRalpha and TCRbeta repertoires over time. The cohort was made up of two young adult volunteers, one female and one male, who were previously healthy.

Ficoll-Paque density gradient centrifugation was used to isolate PBMCs. This clonotype was detected a few times. No antigen is known for it. It has no much larger one-base neighbor in the sample; base qualities were not kept. Results the study describes overall, beyond this receptor: The detection of some responding clones in pre-infection memory suggests that pre-existing cross-reactive memory T cells joined the SARS-CoV-2 response. The study included only a couple of mild cases, and larger cohorts that include severe cases with pre-infection samples were judged to be necessary. Clones that contracted from day 15 to 85 showed balanced CD4/CD8 phenotypes, whereas a second wave of clones that expanded from day 15 to 37 leaned towards CD4+. Contracting CD4+ clones turned up mainly in the CM and EM memory subsets, whereas EMRA was where CD8+ clones were enriched. The second-wave clones that peaked on day 37 were not confirmed to be SARS-CoV-2 specific.

The listed sequencing device is Illumina NovaSeq 6000. TCRalpha and TCRbeta cDNA libraries were built by 5'RACE with constant-segment primers, adding sample barcodes and unique molecular identifiers. Trizol reagent was used to extract RNA from every sample. Library amplification was performed in two PCR steps, and a second sample barcode and Illumina TruSeq adapters were introduced in the second step. Sequencing of libraries was performed on an Illumina NovaSeq with 2 x 150 bp paired-end reads. Per the authors' processing: Demultiplexing of reads and collapsing into UMI-guided consensus sequences were performed with migec v1.2.7. Using mixcr v2.1.11, UMI consensuses were aligned to TRA and TRB V and J templates and then assembled into clonotypes. Expanded or contracted clonotypes were those called significant by both edgeR and NoisET, with noise models trained on biological replicates. For edgeR calls, the cutoffs were a false discovery rate-adjusted p below 0.01 and a log2 fold-change threshold of 1. PCA with hierarchical clustering of max-normalized trajectories of the 1000 most abundant clonotypes was used as exploratory dynamics analysis. Each responding clone was given a CD4 or CD8 phenotype based on the CD4+ and CD8+ repertoires, which had been sequenced separately. TCRdb reanalyzed the raw reads on its own, using fastp at Q25 for trimming and MiXCR for clone calling, and kept in-frame beta chains. Rows are unified per CDR3 protein, each entry keeping the most common DNA and genes. The V and J calls reflect TCRdb's pipeline rather than the authors' work. The sample table contains 360,000 or so distinct CDR3 sequences; only one count was recorded for around 30% of them. Approximately 15% of the sample rests with the top ten.

The CDR3 runs 15 residues from the cysteine to the phenylalanine. The entry retains the CDR3 DNA only, 45 bases that are in frame from base 1. Reading the germline V gene gives CDR1 SGHDT and CDR2 YYEEEE. Trimming removed 0 bases from V and 5 bases from J, leaving 14 bases between the germline ends. The clonotype was recovered from an adult woman who had mild COVID-19 (a few samples of this study predate the infection). The sample titles of this study are shuffled in the database, so cell type and time point are left out; the donor was told from shared clones. The rearranged chain carries TRBV5-6 and TRBJ2-5; the D gene is perhaps TRBD1, on 5 matching bases. Sequencing used PBMCs or a T cell subset sorted from them (not recorded which). The nucleotides are TGTGCCAGCAGCTTGGAAAACAGGTTGAGCGAGACCCAGTACTTC. This translates into CASSLENRLSETQYF.